These T cell receptor beta chains were read from a single sample in a study of metastatic and nonmetastatic thyroid tumors. From the PCR reads, TCRdb re-called clones with MiXCR. The repertoire holds 85,000 to 100,000 clones, with roughly 12% as singletons. Sequenced sample: blood. The origin of the receptors is a female donor with papillary thyroid cancer or a benign thyroid nodule (not recorded which). Some clones in this sample may be carry-over from other donors' samples. Each CDR3 is given with its conserved first and last residue. Each record gives: CDR3 protein, CDR3 DNA, J gene, V gene, clone size, D gene. D genes are given only for firm matches. Expanded clones get a size class; other rows say once, few or many, or leave the size out.

cdr3_aa: CASGLTAMGYTF
cdr3_nt: TGTGCCAGCGGGCTAACGGCTATGGGCTACACCTTC
j_call: TRBJ1-2
v_call: TRBV4-2
clone_size: NA
d_call: NA

cdr3_aa: CASSQGTIWLRAEQYF
cdr3_nt: TGTGCCAGCAGCCAGGGGACTATCTGGCTCCGCGCCGAGCAGTACTTC
j_call: TRBJ2-7
v_call: TRBV27
clone_size: NA
d_call: NA

cdr3_aa: CASSLAGDNSHLYF
cdr3_nt: TGCGCCAGCAGCTTGGCCGGAGATAATTCACACCTCTACTTT
j_call: TRBJ1-6
v_call: TRBV5-1
clone_size: NA
d_call: NA

cdr3_aa: CASSPGLAGRETQYF
cdr3_nt: TGTGCCAGCAGCCCGGGACTAGCGGGACGAGAGACCCAGTACTTC
j_call: TRBJ2-5
v_call: TRBV11-3
clone_size: few
d_call: TRBD2

cdr3_aa: CASTTGPGANVLTF
cdr3_nt: TGTGCCAGCACGACGGGACCCGGGGCCAACGTCCTGACTTTC
j_call: TRBJ2-6
v_call: TRBV6-2/TRBV6-3
clone_size: many
d_call: NA

cdr3_aa: CASSEYPRPGEFYEQYF
cdr3_nt: TGTGCCAGCAGTGAATACCCCCGTCCGGGAGAATTTTACGAGCAGTACTTC
j_call: TRBJ2-7
v_call: TRBV25-1
clone_size: few
d_call: NA

cdr3_aa: CATSDFAGADTQYF
cdr3_nt: TGTGCCACCAGTGATTTTGCGGGAGCAGATACGCAGTATTTT
j_call: TRBJ2-3
v_call: TRBV24-1
clone_size: many
d_call: TRBD2

cdr3_aa: CASSPGGGNQPQHF
cdr3_nt: TGTGCCAGCTCCCCGGGGGGGGGAAATCAGCCCCAGCATTTT
j_call: TRBJ1-5
v_call: TRBV18
clone_size: many
d_call: NA

cdr3_aa: CATYPLPRIGTGLVSNQPQHF
cdr3_nt: TGTGCTACCTACCCCCTTCCTCGCATCGGGACAGGGCTGGTTAGCAATCAGCCCCAGCATTTT
j_call: TRBJ1-5
v_call: TRBV12-5
clone_size: NA
d_call: TRBD1

cdr3_aa: CSARGSGTDTQYF
cdr3_nt: TGCAGTGCTAGAGGGTCCGGCACAGATACGCAGTATTTT
j_call: TRBJ2-3
v_call: TRBV20-1
clone_size: many
d_call: NA

cdr3_aa: CASSVYRSTNEKLFF
cdr3_nt: TGTGCCAGCAGTGTTTACAGGTCGACTAATGAAAAACTGTTTTTT
j_call: TRBJ1-4
v_call: TRBV6-1
clone_size: many
d_call: NA

cdr3_aa: CASSQTGGYRAGVGTQYF
cdr3_nt: TGTGCCAGCAGCCAGACAGGGGGCTACCGGGCGGGAGTGGGAACGCAGTATTTT
j_call: TRBJ2-3
v_call: TRBV2
clone_size: many
d_call: TRBD1

cdr3_aa: CASSSGAPWEQYF
cdr3_nt: TGTGCCAGCAGCTCAGGGGCCCCCTGGGAGCAGTACTTC
j_call: TRBJ2-7
v_call: TRBV28
clone_size: many
d_call: NA

cdr3_aa: CAWRMVTGLAGGGFHEQFF
cdr3_nt: TGTGCCTGGAGAATGGTGACGGGGCTAGCGGGAGGGGGGTTTCATGAGCAGTTCTTC
j_call: TRBJ2-1
v_call: TRBV30
clone_size: many
d_call: TRBD2

cdr3_aa: CAWSVWGGETQYF
cdr3_nt: TGTGCCTGGAGTGTCTGGGGAGGGGAGACCCAGTACTTC
j_call: TRBJ2-5
v_call: TRBV30
clone_size: many
d_call: TRBD2

cdr3_aa: CSASGLVGETQYF
cdr3_nt: TGCAGTGCCTCAGGGCTAGTAGGAGAGACCCAGTACTTC
j_call: TRBJ2-5
v_call: TRBV20-1
clone_size: many
d_call: NA

cdr3_aa: CASRLTSGSYNEQFF
cdr3_nt: TGTGCCAGCAGGCTGACTAGCGGGTCCTACAATGAGCAGTTCTTC
j_call: TRBJ2-1
v_call: TRBV6-2/TRBV6-3
clone_size: many
d_call: TRBD2

cdr3_aa: CASSQGTTEQFF
cdr3_nt: TGTGCCAGCAGCCAAGGAACGACTGAGCAGTTCTTC
j_call: TRBJ2-1
v_call: TRBV3-1
clone_size: many
d_call: NA

cdr3_aa: CASSLGTIYGYTF
cdr3_nt: TGTGCCAGCAGCCTGGGTACTATCTATGGCTACACCTTC
j_call: TRBJ1-2
v_call: TRBV7-2
clone_size: many
d_call: NA

cdr3_aa: CSALTGDNQPQHF
cdr3_nt: TGCAGTGCCCTGACAGGGGACAATCAGCCCCAGCATTTT
j_call: TRBJ1-5
v_call: TRBV20-1
clone_size: many
d_call: TRBD1

cdr3_aa: CSASSFDYNEQFF
cdr3_nt: TGCAGTGCTAGTAGTTTCGATTACAATGAGCAGTTCTTC
j_call: TRBJ2-1
v_call: TRBV20-1
clone_size: many
d_call: NA

cdr3_aa: CAISELTGVAGNTIYF
cdr3_nt: TGTGCCATCAGTGAACTGACAGGGGTAGCGGGAAACACCATATATTTT
j_call: TRBJ1-3
v_call: TRBV10-3
clone_size: many
d_call: TRBD1

cdr3_aa: CATSDSLRGLAGDTQYF
cdr3_nt: TGTGCCACCAGTGATTCCCTCCGTGGGCTAGCGGGAGATACGCAGTATTTT
j_call: TRBJ2-3
v_call: TRBV24-1
clone_size: many
d_call: TRBD2

cdr3_aa: CASSLGPPRDEQFF
cdr3_nt: TGTGCCAGCAGCTTAGGACCCCCTCGGGATGAGCAGTTCTTC
j_call: TRBJ2-1
v_call: TRBV9
clone_size: many
d_call: NA

cdr3_aa: CASSIGSGVYNEQFF
cdr3_nt: TGTGCCAGTAGTATAGGTAGCGGGGTCTACAATGAGCAGTTCTTC
j_call: TRBJ2-1
v_call: TRBV19
clone_size: many
d_call: TRBD2

cdr3_aa: CASSRLRVPDNEQFF
cdr3_nt: TGCGCCAGCAGTCGGCTACGTGTTCCCGACAATGAGCAGTTCTTC
j_call: TRBJ2-1
v_call: TRBV5-1
clone_size: many
d_call: NA